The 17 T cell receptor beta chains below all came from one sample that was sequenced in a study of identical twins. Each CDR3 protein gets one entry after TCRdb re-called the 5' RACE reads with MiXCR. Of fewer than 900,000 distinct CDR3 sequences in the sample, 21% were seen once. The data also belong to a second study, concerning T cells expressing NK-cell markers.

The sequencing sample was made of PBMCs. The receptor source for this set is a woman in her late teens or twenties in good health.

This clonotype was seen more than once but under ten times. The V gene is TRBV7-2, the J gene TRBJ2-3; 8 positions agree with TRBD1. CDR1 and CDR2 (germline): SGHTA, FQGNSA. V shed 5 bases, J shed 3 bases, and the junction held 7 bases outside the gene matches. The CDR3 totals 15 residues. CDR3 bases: TGTGCCAGCAGCGCTAGACAGGGGTGGACAGATACGCAGTATTTT. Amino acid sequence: CASSARQGWTDTQYF.

CDR3 protein: CASSSRSGTGGLAQYF. CDR3 DNA: TGTGCCAGCAGCTCCCGGAGTGGGACAGGCGGTTTGGCCCAGTACTTC. The chain employs TRBV7-8 and TRBJ2-5, with 8 positions matching TRBD1. J was trimmed by 9 bases and V by 4 bases; bases with no gene match: 16. The CDR3 totals 16 residues. Germline V CDR1 and CDR2: SGHVS, FQNEAQ.

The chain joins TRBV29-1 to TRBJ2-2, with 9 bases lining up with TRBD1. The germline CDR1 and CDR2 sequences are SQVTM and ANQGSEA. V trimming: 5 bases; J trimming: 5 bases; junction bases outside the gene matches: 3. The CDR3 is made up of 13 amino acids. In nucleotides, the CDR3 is TGCAGCGTTAGGGACAGGGTGACCGGGGAGCTGTTTTTT. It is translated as CSVRDRVTGELFF.

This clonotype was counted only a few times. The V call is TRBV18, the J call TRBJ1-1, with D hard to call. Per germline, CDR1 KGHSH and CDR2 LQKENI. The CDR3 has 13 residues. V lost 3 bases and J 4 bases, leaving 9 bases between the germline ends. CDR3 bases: TGTGCCAGCTCACCGCCGGAGGGCACTGAAGCTTTCTTT. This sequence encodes CASSPPEGTEAFF.

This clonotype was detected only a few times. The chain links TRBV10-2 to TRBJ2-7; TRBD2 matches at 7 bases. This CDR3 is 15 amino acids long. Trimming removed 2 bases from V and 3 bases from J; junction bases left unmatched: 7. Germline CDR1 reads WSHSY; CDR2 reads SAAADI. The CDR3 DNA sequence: TGCGCCAGCAGTGAGCCAAGCGGGGTGAACTACGAGCAGTACTTC. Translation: CASSEPSGVNYEQYF.

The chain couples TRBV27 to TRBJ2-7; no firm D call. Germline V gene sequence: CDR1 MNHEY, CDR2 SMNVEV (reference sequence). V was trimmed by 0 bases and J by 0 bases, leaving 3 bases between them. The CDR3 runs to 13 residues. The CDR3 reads CASSLSFSYEQYF. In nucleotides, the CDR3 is TGTGCCAGCAGTTTATCGTTCTCCTACGAGCAGTACTTC.

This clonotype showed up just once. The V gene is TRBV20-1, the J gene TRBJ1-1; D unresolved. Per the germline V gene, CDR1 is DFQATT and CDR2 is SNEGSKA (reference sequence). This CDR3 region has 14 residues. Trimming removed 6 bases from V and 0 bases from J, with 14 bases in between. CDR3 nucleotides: TGCAGTGCGTCGCACAGAAGCATGAACACTGAAGCTTTCTTT. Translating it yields CSASHRSMNTEAFF.

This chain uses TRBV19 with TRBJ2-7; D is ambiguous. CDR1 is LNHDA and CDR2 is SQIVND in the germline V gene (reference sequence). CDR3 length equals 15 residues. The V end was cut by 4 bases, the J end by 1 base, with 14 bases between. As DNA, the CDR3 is TGTGCCAGTAGTAGGTTCGGTACCCAGTCCTACGAGCAGTACTTC. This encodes CASSRFGTQSYEQYF.

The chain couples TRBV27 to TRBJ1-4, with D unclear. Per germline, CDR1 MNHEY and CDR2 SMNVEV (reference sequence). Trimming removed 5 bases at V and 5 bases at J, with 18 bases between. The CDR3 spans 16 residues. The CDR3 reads CASSRLAQPRNEKLFF. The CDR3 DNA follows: TGTGCCAGCAGTCGGCTCGCCCAGCCTAGGAATGAAAAACTGTTTTTT.

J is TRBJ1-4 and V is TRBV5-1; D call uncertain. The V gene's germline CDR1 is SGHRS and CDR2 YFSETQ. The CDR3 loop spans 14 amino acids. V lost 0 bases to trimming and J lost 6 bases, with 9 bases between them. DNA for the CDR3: TGCGCCAGCAGCTTGGGTCAGATGGATGAAAAACTGTTTTTT. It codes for CASSLGQMDEKLFF.

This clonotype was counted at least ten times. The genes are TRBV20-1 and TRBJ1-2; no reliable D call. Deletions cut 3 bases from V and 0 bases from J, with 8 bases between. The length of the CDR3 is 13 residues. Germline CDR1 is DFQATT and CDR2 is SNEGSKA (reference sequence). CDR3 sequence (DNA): TGCAGTGCTAGGTCAGCCGCTAACTATGGCTACACCTTC. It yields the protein CSARSAANYGYTF.

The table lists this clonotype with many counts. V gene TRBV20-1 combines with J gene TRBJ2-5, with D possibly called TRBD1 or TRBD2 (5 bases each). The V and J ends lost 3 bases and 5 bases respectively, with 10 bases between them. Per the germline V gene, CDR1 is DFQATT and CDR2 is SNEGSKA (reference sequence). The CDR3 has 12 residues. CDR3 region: CSARRGRETQYF. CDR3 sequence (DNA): TGCAGTGCTAGGAGGGGCCGGGAGACCCAGTACTTC.

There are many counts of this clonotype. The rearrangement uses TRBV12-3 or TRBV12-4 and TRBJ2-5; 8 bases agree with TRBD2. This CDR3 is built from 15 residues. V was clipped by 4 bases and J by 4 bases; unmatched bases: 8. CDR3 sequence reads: CASSSSGLVGETQYF. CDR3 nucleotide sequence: TGTGCCAGCAGTTCCTCGGGACTAGTAGGAGAGACCCAGTACTTC.

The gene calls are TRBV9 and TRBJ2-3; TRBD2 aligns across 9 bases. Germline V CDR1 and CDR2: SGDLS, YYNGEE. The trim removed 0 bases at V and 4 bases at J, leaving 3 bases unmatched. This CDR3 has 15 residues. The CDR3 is CASSVASGVADTQYF. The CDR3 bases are TGTGCCAGCAGCGTAGCTAGCGGGGTGGCAGATACGCAGTATTTT.

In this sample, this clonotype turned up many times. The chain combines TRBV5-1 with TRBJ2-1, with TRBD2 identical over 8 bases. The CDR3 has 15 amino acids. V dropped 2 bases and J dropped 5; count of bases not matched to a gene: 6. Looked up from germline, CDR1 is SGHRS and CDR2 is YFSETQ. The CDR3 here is CASSFGLAGHNEQFF. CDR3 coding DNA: TGCGCCAGCAGCTTCGGTCTAGCGGGCCACAATGAGCAGTTCTTC.

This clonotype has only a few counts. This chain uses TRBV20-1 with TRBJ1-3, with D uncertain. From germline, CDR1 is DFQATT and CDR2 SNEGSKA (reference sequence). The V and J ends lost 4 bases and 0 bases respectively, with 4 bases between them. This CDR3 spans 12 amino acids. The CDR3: CSAKYSGNTIYF. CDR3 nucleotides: TGCAGTGCTAAATACTCTGGAAACACCATATATTTT.

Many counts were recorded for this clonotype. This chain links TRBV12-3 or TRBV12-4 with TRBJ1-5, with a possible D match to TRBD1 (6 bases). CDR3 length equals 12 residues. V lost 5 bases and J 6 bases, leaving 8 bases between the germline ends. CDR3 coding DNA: TGTGCCAGCAGTACAGGGTTTCAGCCCCAGCATTTT. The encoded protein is CASSTGFQPQHF.